This record concerns one TCR beta chain sequence. The source of the sample is a study of T cell changes during pregnancy in multiple sclerosis. V was trimmed by 3 bases and J by 0 bases, leaving 12 bases between them. The CDR3 loop spans 15 amino acids. Germline CDR1 is MDHEN and CDR2 is SYDVKM. TCRdb keeps only in-frame clones here, not all; method: immunoSEQ multiplex PCR. The data contain roughly 40,000 clones, 75% to 95% of them seen just once; the ten biggest clones take up roughly 0.5%. The source of this sequence is a female donor in good health, enrolled as a control in a pregnancy study. The chain has TRBV28 and TRBJ2-7; no clear D gene. The specimen comprised CD4+ T cells from peripheral blood mononuclear cells, sampled in the second trimester of pregnancy. In DNA, the CDR3 is TGTGCCAGCAGTTTCCCCCACGCGAGCTCCTACGAGCAGTACTTC. This codes for CASSFPHASSYEQYF.